The 7 T cell receptor beta chains below come from one sample, sequenced in a study of T cell repertoires in cytomegalovirus infection. Their antigens are not known. TCRdb called the reads again in MiXCR, with one record for every CDR3 protein. Of approximately 910,000 distinct CDR3 sequences in the sample, around 30% were seen once. Material: cultured CD8+ T cells from PBMCs, obtained from culture after CMV antigen stimulation. Receptors were obtained from a human donor in good health (CMV status not recorded). Some clones in this sample may be carry-over from other donors' samples.

The genes are TRBV14 and TRBJ2-5, with D uncertain. V was trimmed by 3 bases and J by 2 bases, leaving 10 bases between them. The V gene's germline CDR1 is SGHDN and CDR2 FVKESK. The CDR3 loop spans 14 amino acids. The CDR3 region is CASSHAEGQETQYF. The DNA for the CDR3 is TGTGCCAGCAGCCATGCAGAAGGGCAAGAGACCCAGTACTTC.

This chain connects TRBV6-2 or TRBV6-3 to TRBJ1-1; 9 nucleotides match TRBD1. The CDR3 covers 13 residues. The germline CDR1 and CDR2 sequences are MNHEY and SVGEGT. Trimming removed 8 bases from V and 3 bases from J; junction bases left unmatched: 4. The CDR3 protein is CASQDRGYTEAFF. Written as DNA, the CDR3 is TGTGCCAGCCAGGACAGGGGTTACACTGAAGCTTTCTTT.

The V call is TRBV28, the J call TRBJ2-7, with TRBD1 identical over 8 bases. This CDR3 comprises 12 residues. CDR1 is MDHEN, CDR2 SYDVKM, per germline. Unmatched junction bases numbered 4, after V lost 9 bases and J lost 3 bases. For the CDR3, the DNA is TGTGCCAGTGGACAGGGAGGCTACGAGCAGTACGTC. This codes for CASGQGGYEQYV.

The chain uses TRBV5-6 and TRBJ2-7; TRBD1 agrees at 8 bases. J was trimmed by 2 bases and V by 0 bases; bases with no gene match: 4. The CDR3 consists of 15 residues. Per germline, CDR1 SGHDT and CDR2 YYEEEE. DNA of the CDR3: TGTGCCAGCAGCTTGGCGGGGACAGGTCCCTACGAGCAGTACTTC. Protein sequence: CASSLAGTGPYEQYF.

This clonotype was found a few times. This chain connects TRBV29-1 to TRBJ2-3, with 12 positions matching TRBD2. After removal of 7 bases from V and 6 bases from J, the junction contained 11 bases not matched to a gene. In germline, CDR1 is SQVTM, CDR2 ANQGSEA. CDR3 length: 15 amino acids. CDR3 sequence (DNA): TGCAGCGGGCGACTAGCGGGGGAGGGCGTCGATACGCAGTATTTT. It encodes CSGRLAGEGVDTQYF.

This clonotype was seen a handful of times. This sequence joins TRBV6-1 and TRBJ1-4, with D possibly being TRBD1 (6 bases). Looked up from germline, CDR1 is MNHNS and CDR2 is SASEGT. With 6 bases removed from V and 5 bases from J, the gap between germline ends came to 16 bases. The CDR3 loop spans 15 amino acids. CDR3 nucleotides: TGTGCCAGCAGGGCGGGGGACACGGAGAATGAAAAACTGTTTTTT. Translated, it gives CASRAGDTENEKLFF.

CDR3 coding DNA: TGCGCCAGCAGCCAATACCGGGCCGATACGCAGTATTTT. It encodes CASSQYRADTQYF. The chain is built from TRBV4-1 and TRBJ2-3, with D unresolved. Trimming pared 2 bases from V and 6 bases from J, leaving 9 bases between. This CDR3 has 13 amino acids. Germline V gene lookup returns CDR1 MGHRA and CDR2 YSYEKL.